This T cell receptor (beta chain) derives from a study of T cell repertoires and leukemia-associated antigens. Per the germline V gene, CDR1 is SQVTM and CDR2 is ANQGSEA. Trimming removed 6 bases at V and 7 bases at J, with 12 bases between. The CDR3 covers 11 residues. With regard to this clonotype: Its antigen is unknown.

TCRdb used MiXCR to reprocess the 5' RACE reads, holding one entry per CDR3 protein. The sample consists of 9,800 or so distinct CDR3 sequences, approximately 45% of them appearing once. The material sequenced was CD3+ T cells sorted from blood and cultured. The receptor comes from a female donor in good health. The J gene is TRBJ1-1, the V gene TRBV29-1; D is perhaps TRBD1 (6 bases). For the CDR3, the DNA is TGCAGCGTGGGGGCAGCGTATGAAGCTTTCTTT. Residues: CSVGAAYEAFF.